This entry is about one T cell receptor beta chain. Its antigen is currently unknown. Other DNA sequences of this sample code for an identical CDR3. How the authors handled the data: Filtering differed because ImmunoSEQ produced junction-only sequences that carried no quality scores. Profiled with immunoSEQ multiplex PCR; TCRdb holds only in-frame clones, not every one. The DNA gave D and trimming, while V, J and clone size come from that table. The repertoire consists of roughly 2.2 million clones, with more than 85% occurring once and the leading ten covering approximately 0.4%. The data stem from a study of shared clonotypes between healthy human individuals. Findings and limits, study-wide: In general, naive subsets displayed greater estimated richness than memory subsets did.

The CDR3 spans 15 residues. The germline V gene has CDR1 MDHEN and CDR2 SYDVKM. The V gene end was trimmed by 2 bases and the J gene end by 0 bases; junction bases not matched to a gene: 3. Recent vaccinations or acute infections were absent in the healthy HIV-negative adult donors. Material: naive CD4+ T cells from PBMCs. Specified subset: CD45RA+ positively selected. The receptor was derived from a man between 18 and 35 years old in good health. Some clones in this sample may be carry-over from other donors' samples. The gene calls are TRBV28 and TRBJ2-7, with 8 bases lining up with TRBD2. The DNA for the CDR3 is TGTGCCAGCAGTTTAGGCGGGAGGAGCTCCTACGAGCAGTACTTC. It is translated as CASSLGGRSSYEQYF.